The clone carrying this TCR beta chain was counted many times. The sample belongs to a study of T cells in Graves' hyperthyroidism and ophthalmopathy. CDR1 and CDR2 from the germline V gene are LGHDT and YNNKEL (reference sequence). This CDR3 comprises 15 residues. Losses at the gene ends were 2 bases for V and 6 bases for J; bases not matched to a gene: 5. RNA transcripts were the template for amplifying TCR beta CDR3 regions. TCR CDR3 underwent first-round RT-PCR with the HTBI primer set. TCRdb reanalysed the multiplex PCR reads using MiXCR and keeps one entry per CDR3 protein. Among roughly 400,000 distinct CDR3 sequences listed, about an eighth were seen once.

This TCR was sampled from a man aged 45 to 65 with Graves' ophthalmopathy. The specimen sequenced was blood. The genes are TRBV3-1 and TRBJ2-4; the match to TRBD1 covers 9 bases. As DNA, the CDR3 is TGTGCCAGCAGCCAAAGGGACAGGGTAGGAAACATTCAGTACTTC. Protein product: CASSQRDRVGNIQYF. The complete variable domain, with remaining parts taken from reference TRBV3-1 and TRBJ2-4, reads DTAVSQTPKYLVTQMGNDKSIKCEQNLGHDTMYWYKQDSKKFLKIMFSYNNKELIINETVPNRFSPKSPDKAHLNLHINSLELGDSAVYFCASSQRDRVGNIQYFGAGTRLSVL.